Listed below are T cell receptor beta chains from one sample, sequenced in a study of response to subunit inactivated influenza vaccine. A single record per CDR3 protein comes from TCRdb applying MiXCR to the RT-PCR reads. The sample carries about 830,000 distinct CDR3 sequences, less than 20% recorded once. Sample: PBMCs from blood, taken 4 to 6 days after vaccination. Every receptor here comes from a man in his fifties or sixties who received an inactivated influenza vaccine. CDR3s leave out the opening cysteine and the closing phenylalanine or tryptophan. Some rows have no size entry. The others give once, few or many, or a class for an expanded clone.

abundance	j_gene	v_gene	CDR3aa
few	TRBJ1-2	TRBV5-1	ASSFGSGYGYT
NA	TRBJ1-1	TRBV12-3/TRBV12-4	ASSLVWGRRRNTEAF
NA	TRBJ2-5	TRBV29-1	SVAGGFGETQY
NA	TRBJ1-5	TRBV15	ATSKSRGRLVSNQPQH
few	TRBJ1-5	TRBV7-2	ASSLGGQSRQPQH
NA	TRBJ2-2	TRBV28	ASSEGQSGELF
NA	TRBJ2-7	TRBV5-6	ASSLASMDPTYEQY
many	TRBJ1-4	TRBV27	ASSLGTQGEKLF
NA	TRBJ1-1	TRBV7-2	ASSPRQVPYTEAF
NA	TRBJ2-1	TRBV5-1	ASSLDGTSGTEQF
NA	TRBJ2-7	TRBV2	ASSDGIISYEQY
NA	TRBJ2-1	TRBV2	ASTSSPGLARNEQF
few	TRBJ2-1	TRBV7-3	ASSLISLWDYNEQF
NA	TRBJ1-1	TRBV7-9	ASSNLRDRYTEAF
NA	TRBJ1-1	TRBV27	ASRSTGVVEAF
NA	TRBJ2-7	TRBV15	ATSRAPSGRYEQY
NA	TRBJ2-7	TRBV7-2	ASSSAGSEYEQY
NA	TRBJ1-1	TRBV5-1	ASSLGGQGPAEAF
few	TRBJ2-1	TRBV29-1	SVEGADPGLAGGSYNEQF
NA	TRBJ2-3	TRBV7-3	ASSSGQGLDTQY
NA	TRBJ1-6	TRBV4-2	ASSPQGTNYNSPLH
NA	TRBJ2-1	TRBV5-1	ASSFELAGGYEQF
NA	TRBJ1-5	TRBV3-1	ASSRQMDQPQH
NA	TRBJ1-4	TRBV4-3	ASSQEWQGSNEKLF
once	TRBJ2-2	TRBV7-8	ASRPAGATGELF
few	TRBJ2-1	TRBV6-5	ASSYSGQGYNEQF
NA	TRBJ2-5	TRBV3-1	ASSDGLAGSETQY
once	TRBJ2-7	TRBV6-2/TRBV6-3	ASSPKTSGSSHEQY
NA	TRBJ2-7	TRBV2	ALSGLAEISYEQY
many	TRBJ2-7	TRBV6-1	ASSLLGRGSEQY
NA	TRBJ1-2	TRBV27	ASSMGGLTGYT
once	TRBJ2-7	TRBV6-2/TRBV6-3	ASSYWTGGHYEQY
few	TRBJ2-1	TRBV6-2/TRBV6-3	ASSIRDRPSDEQF
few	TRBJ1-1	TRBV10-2	ASSDYLNTEAF
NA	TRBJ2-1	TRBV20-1	SADSLDSGMFHNEQF
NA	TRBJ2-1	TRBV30	AWSLGRSYNEQF
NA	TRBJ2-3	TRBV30	AWGKGGGSDTQY
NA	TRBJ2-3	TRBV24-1	ATSDRPSTDTQY
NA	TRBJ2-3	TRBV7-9	ASSPSLRDLVDTQY
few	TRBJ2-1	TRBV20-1	SATSRSGNEQF
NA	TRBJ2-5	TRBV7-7	ASSLELGGGETQY
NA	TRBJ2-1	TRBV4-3	ASSQDRGLSSYNEQF
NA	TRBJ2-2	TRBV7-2	ASSLGTGTGGELF
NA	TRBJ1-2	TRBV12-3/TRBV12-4	ASTKTQRSYGYT
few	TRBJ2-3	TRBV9	ASSVAGTSRSDTQY
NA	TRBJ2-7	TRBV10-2	ASIRIETGSYEQY
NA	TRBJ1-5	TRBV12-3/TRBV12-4	ASRPDRHNQPQH
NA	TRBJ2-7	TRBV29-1	SVEAAFSEGAIYEQY
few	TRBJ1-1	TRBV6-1	AIVGGGMNTEAF